The 13 T cell receptor beta chains reported below all come from one sample, sequenced in a study of CD8+ T cells in alopecia areata. Reverse transcription of extracted RNA yielded cDNA, which provided the sequencing template. TCRdb's copy holds only in-frame clones and misses some; the assay was immunoSEQ multiplex PCR. The sample includes about 160,000 clones, 55% to 75% of them seen just once. Treatment meaning: oral pan-JAK inhibitor, 5-10 mg twice daily. Sample: CD4+ T cells sorted from blood, taken at week 4, from a patient treated with tofacitinib. The source is a human donor with alopecia areata.

The chain is built from TRBV11-1 and TRBJ2-3; D is undetermined. V lost 2 bases and J lost 1, with 7 bases in between. CDR3 length: 14 amino acids. The germline V gene has CDR1 SGHAT and CDR2 FQDESV (reference sequence). DNA for the CDR3: TGTGCCAGCAGCTTAAGGTGGGGCACAGATACGCAGTATTTT. This encodes CASSLRWGTDTQYF.

This clone was counted a few times. The J gene is TRBJ1-1, the V gene TRBV5-6; no reliable D call. The CDR3 has 13 residues. The germline gives CDR1 SGHDT, CDR2 YYEEEE. Trimming pared 1 base from V and 4 bases from J, leaving 8 bases between. CDR3 bases: TGTGCCAGCAGCTTGTATCGGCGCACTGAAGCTTTCTTT. Amino acids: CASSLYRRTEAFF.

This sequence joins TRBV29-1 and TRBJ1-2; D is unresolved. Germline lookup yields CDR1 SQVTM and CDR2 ANQGSEA. Deletions cut 0 bases from V and 4 bases from J, with 12 bases between. The CDR3 has 14 amino acids. For the CDR3, the DNA is TGCAGCGTTGAAGATAAGAACAGTGTCTATGGCTACACCTTC. It specifies CSVEDKNSVYGYTF.

The J gene is TRBJ1-4, the V gene TRBV29-1; D might be TRBD1 (6 bases). Germline-derived CDR1 and CDR2 are SQVTM and ANQGSEA. This CDR3 has 14 residues. The germline V and J ends were trimmed by 0 bases and 6 bases, with 11 bases remaining between them. The CDR3 region has the DNA TGCAGCGTTGAAGATACAGGGAGGGATGAAAAACTGTTTTTT. As protein: CSVEDTGRDEKLFF.

The chain links TRBV7-2 to TRBJ2-7; D gene uncertain. Per the germline V gene, CDR1 is SGHTA and CDR2 is FQGNSA. V shed 7 bases and J shed 4 bases, with 11 bases lying between them. This CDR3 has 12 amino acids. The CDR3 protein is CASTSNGYEQYF. Here the CDR3 DNA reads TGTGCCAGCACCTCTAACGGGTACGAGCAGTACTTC.

The chain couples TRBV18 to TRBJ1-2; unclear D gene. Trimming stripped 2 bases from V and 4 bases from J, with 8 bases between. The CDR3 sequence is 13 residues long. Germline CDR1 is KGHSH and CDR2 is LQKENI. The CDR3 region is CASSPVPFYGYTF. The CDR3 DNA reads as TGTGCCAGCTCACCAGTCCCCTTCTATGGCTACACCTTC.

The chain employs TRBV14 and TRBJ1-1; possible D gene TRBD1, 5 bases. The CDR3 is made up of 16 amino acids. Trimming shortened V by 4 bases and J by 4 bases, and 19 bases separated the two germline ends. CDR1 is SGHDN, CDR2 FVKESK, per germline. In nucleotides, the CDR3 is TGTGCCAGCAGCCTAACAGGTGTTGGGGTCGGCACTGAAGCTTTCTTT. Residues: CASSLTGVGVGTEAFF.

The CDR3 nucleotides read TGTGCCTTACAGGGGGGGAACTATGGCTACACCTTC. Translated, it gives CALQGGNYGYTF. The gene calls are TRBV30 and TRBJ1-2, with TRBD1 identical over 8 bases. The CDR3 runs 12 residues. V was pared by 7 bases and J by 2 bases, with 3 bases of the junction left unmatched. In germline, CDR1 is GTSNPN, CDR2 SVGIG (reference sequence).

This CDR3 reads CASSSLGGTGELFF. In DNA form, the CDR3 reads TGTGCCAGCTCCTCCCTCGGAGGTACCGGGGAGCTGTTTTTT. The chain employs TRBV2 and TRBJ2-2; a weak D match, TRBD2 (5 bases). The CDR3 extends over 14 amino acids. Germline CDR1 SNHLY, CDR2 FYNNEI. Trimming cost V 8 bases and J 5 bases, with 15 bases left between them.

The chain combines TRBV5-6 with TRBJ2-5; TRBD2 is a possible D gene (6 bases). Germline-derived CDR1 and CDR2 are SGHDT and YYEEEE. The CDR3 loop spans 15 amino acids. Trimming left V 5 bases short and J 2 bases short, with 16 bases between. CDR3 sequence reads: CASSYRGGRQETQYF. Written as DNA, the CDR3 is TGTGCCAGCAGTTACCGAGGAGGGAGACAAGAGACCCAGTACTTC.

The rearrangement joins TRBV5-4 to TRBJ2-5, with a possible D match to TRBD2 (5 bases). V lost 2 bases to trimming and J lost 0 bases, with 5 bases between them. The germline CDR1 and CDR2 sequences are SGHNT and YYREEE (reference sequence). The CDR3 has 13 amino acids. The DNA for the CDR3 is TGTGCCAGCAGCTTCGGGGACCAAGAGACCCAGTACTTC. Translation: CASSFGDQETQYF.

The CDR3 coding sequence is TGTGCCAGCAGCCTTGGATTCCCGGATACGCAGTATTTT. Protein: CASSLGFPDTQYF. V is TRBV7-9 and J is TRBJ2-3, with no clear D. In germline, CDR1 is SEHNR, CDR2 FQNEAQ (reference sequence). The CDR3 contains 13 residues. V lost 5 bases to trimming and J lost 6 bases, with 12 bases between them.

The J gene is TRBJ2-2, the V gene TRBV5-4; D is unclear. V shed 0 bases and J shed 6 bases, with 12 bases lying between them. The CDR3 length is 15 residues. Germline V lookup: CDR1 SGHNT, CDR2 YYREEE (reference sequence). The CDR3 DNA reads as TGTGCCAGCAGCTTGGGGCAGGTCGACGCCGGGGAGCTGTTTTTT. It translates to CASSLGQVDAGELFF.